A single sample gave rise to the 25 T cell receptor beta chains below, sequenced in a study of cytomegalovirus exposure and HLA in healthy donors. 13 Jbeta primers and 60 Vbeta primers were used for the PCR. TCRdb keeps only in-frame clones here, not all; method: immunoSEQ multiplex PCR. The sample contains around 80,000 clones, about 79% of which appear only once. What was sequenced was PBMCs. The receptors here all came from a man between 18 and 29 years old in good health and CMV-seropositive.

This chain's CDR3 is CASSPDYNTGELFF. The CDR3 DNA sequence: TGTGCCAGCAGCCCAGACTATAACACCGGGGAGCTGTTTTTT. The V gene is TRBV9, the J gene TRBJ2-2; D may be TRBD2 (5 bases). Between the trimmed V and J ends, which lost 4 bases and 2 bases, there was a span of 9 bases. The germline V gene has CDR1 SGDLS and CDR2 YYNGEE. The CDR3 contains 14 residues.

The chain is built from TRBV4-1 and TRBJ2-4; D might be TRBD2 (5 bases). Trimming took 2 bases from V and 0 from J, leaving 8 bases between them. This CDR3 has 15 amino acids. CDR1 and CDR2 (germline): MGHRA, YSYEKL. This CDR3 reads CASSQPGLAKNIQYF. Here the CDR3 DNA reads TGCGCCAGCAGCCAACCGGGATTAGCCAAAAACATTCAGTACTTC.

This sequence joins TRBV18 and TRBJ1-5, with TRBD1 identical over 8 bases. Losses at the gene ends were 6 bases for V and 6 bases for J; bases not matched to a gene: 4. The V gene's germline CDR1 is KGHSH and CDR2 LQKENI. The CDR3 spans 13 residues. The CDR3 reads CASSLGQGQPQHF. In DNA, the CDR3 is TGTGCCAGCTCCCTCGGACAGGGTCAGCCCCAGCATTTT.

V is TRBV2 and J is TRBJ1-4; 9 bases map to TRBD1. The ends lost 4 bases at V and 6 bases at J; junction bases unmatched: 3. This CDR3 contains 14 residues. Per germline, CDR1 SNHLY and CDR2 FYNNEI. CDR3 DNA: TGTGCCAGCAGTGGGGACAGGGCAGATGAAAAACTGTTTTTT. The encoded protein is CASSGDRADEKLFF.

The CDR3 coding sequence is TGCGCCAGCAGATTAGAAGCTGGAAACACCATATATTTT. Its translation is CASRLEAGNTIYF. The chain has TRBV5-1 and TRBJ1-3; D call uncertain. Per germline, CDR1 SGHRS and CDR2 YFSETQ. This CDR3 has 13 amino acids. V gave up 5 bases and J gave up 2 bases, with 8 bases separating them.

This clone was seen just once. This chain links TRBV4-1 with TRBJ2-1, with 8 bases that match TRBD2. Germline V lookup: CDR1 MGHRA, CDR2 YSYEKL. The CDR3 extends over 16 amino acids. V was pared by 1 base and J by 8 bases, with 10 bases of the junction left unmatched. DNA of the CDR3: TGCGCCAGCAGCCAAGTCGGGAGGGCCGCGGGCGATGAGCAGTTCTTC. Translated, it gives CASSQVGRAAGDEQFF.

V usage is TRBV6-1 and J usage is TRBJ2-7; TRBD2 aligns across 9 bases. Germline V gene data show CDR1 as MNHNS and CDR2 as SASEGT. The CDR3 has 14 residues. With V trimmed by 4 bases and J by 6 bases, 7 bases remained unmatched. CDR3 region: CASSGWREGSEQYF. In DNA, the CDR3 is TGTGCCAGCAGTGGATGGCGGGAGGGCTCCGAGCAGTACTTC.

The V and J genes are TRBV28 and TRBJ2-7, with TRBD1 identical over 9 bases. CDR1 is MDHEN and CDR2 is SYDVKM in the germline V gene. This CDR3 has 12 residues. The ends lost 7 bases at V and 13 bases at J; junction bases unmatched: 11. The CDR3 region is CASTSSGTGYYF. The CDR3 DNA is TGTGCCAGCACATCCTCCGGGACAGGGTATTACTTC.

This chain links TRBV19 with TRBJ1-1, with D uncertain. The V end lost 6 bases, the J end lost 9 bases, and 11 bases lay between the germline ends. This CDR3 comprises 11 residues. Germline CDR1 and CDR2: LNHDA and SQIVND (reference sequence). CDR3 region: CASRAGRQAFF. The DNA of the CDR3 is TGTGCCAGTAGGGCAGGCCGACAAGCTTTCTTT.

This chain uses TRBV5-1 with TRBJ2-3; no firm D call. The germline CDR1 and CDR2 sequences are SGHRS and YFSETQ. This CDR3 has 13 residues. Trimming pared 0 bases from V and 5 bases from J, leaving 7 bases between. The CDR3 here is CASSLERLDTQYF. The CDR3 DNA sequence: TGCGCCAGCAGCTTGGAGAGATTAGATACGCAGTATTTT.

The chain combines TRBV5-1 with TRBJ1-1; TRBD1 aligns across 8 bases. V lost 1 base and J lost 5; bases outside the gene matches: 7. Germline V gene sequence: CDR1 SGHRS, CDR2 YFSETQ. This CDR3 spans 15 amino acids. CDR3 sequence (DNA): TGCGCCAGCAGCTTGACACAGGGGGTAAAAACTGAAGCTTTCTTT. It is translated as CASSLTQGVKTEAFF.

Written as DNA, the CDR3 is TGTGCCAGCAGCTTCGTGAGCCGGGCGCGGGACTATGGCTACACCTTC. As protein: CASSFVSRARDYGYTF. The chain combines TRBV11-2 with TRBJ1-2, with D uncertain. The germline V gene encodes CDR1 SGHAT and CDR2 FQNNGV. The CDR3 sequence is 16 residues long. The V gene lost 3 bases and the J gene lost 3 bases, with 17 bases spanning the gap.

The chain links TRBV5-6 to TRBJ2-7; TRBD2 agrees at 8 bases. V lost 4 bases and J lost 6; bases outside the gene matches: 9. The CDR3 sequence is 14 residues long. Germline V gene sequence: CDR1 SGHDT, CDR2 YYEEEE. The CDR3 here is CASSLYRGLVEQYF. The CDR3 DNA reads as TGTGCCAGCAGCCTGTACCGGGGACTAGTCGAGCAGTACTTC.

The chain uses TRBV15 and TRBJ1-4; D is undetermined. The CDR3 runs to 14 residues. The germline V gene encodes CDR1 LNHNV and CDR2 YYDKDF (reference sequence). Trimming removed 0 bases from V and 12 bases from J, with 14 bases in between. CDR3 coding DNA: TGTGCCACCAGCAGAGATCTGTCTCCCGCGGAACTGTTTTTT. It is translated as CATSRDLSPAELFF.

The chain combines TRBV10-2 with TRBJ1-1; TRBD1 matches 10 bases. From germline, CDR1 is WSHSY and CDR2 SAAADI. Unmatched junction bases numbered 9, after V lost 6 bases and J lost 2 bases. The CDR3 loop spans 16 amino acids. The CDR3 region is CASRDWDRGFNTEAFF. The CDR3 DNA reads TGCGCCAGCAGAGATTGGGACAGGGGCTTTAACACTGAAGCTTTCTTT.

CDR3 bases: TGTGCCAGCAGCGAGCGAAGACTCCCCCGAACCACAGATACGCAGTATTTT. This translates into CASSERRLPRTTDTQYF. The chain employs TRBV7-8 and TRBJ2-3; no reliable D call. The germline V gene has CDR1 SGHVS and CDR2 FQNEAQ. With 5 bases removed from V and 2 bases from J, the gap between germline ends came to 20 bases. The CDR3 contains 17 residues.

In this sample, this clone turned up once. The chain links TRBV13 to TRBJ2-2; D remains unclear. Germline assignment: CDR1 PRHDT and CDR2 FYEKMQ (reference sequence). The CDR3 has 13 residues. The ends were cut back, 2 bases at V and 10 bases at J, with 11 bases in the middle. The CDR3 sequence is CASSLPLHSELFF. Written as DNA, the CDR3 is TGTGCCAGCAGCTTACCACTCCACTCGGAGCTGTTTTTT.

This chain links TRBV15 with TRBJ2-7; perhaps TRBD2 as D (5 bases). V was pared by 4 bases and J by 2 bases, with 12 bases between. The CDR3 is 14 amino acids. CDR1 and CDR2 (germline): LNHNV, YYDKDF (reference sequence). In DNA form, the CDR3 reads TGTGCCACCAGCAACTTCCGGGGAGCCTACGAGCAGTACTTC. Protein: CATSNFRGAYEQYF.

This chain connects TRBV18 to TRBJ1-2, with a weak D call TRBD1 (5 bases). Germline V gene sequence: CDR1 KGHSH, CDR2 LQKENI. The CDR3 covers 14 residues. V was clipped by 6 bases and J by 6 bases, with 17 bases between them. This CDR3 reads CASSPLGQSDGYTF. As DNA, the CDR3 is TGTGCCAGCTCTCCCCTTGGACAATCCGATGGCTACACCTTC.

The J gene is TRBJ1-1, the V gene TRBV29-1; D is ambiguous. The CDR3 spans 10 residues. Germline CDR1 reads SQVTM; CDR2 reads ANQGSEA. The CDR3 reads CSAKSTEAFF. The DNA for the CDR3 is TGCAGTGCAAAGAGCACTGAAGCTTTCTTT.

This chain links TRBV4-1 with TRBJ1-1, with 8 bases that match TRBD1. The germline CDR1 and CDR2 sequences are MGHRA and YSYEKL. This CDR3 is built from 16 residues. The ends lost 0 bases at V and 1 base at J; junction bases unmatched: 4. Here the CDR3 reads CASSQERTGKNTEAFF. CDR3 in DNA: TGCGCCAGCAGCCAAGAAAGGACAGGGAAGAACACTGAAGCTTTCTTT.

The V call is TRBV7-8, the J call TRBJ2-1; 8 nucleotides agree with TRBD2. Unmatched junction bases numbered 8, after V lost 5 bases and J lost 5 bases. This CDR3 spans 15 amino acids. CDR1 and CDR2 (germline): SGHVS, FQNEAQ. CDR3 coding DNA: TGTGCCAGCAGCACCCGGGAGGGCTTGAACAATGAGCAGTTCTTC. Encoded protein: CASSTREGLNNEQFF.

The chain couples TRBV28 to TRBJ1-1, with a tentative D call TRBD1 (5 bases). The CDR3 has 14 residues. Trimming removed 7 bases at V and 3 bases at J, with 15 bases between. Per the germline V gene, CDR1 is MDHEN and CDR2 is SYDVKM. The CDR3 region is CASKVRGAHTEAFF. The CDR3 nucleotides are TGTGCCAGCAAGGTTAGGGGCGCTCACACTGAAGCTTTCTTT.

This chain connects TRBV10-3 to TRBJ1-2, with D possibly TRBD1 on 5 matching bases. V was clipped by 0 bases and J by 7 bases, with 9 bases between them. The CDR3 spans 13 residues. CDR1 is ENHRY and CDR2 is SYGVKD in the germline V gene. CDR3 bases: TGTGCCATCAGTGAGTCAACAGGCGGTGGCTACACCTTC. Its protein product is CAISESTGGGYTF.

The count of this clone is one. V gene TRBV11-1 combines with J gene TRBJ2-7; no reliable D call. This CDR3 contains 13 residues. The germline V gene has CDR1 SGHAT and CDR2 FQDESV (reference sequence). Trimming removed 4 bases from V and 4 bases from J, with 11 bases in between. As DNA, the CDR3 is TGTGCCAGCAGCTCGAGCCTCACTTACGAGCAGTACTTC. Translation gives CASSSSLTYEQYF.